These T cell receptor beta chains were read from a single sample in a study of vaccination and CD4 T cells after COVID-19. Their cognate antigens are unknown. TCRdb re-analysed the PCR reads in MiXCR, keeping a single row per CDR3 protein. The sample carries roughly 20,000 distinct CDR3 sequences, about 40% recorded once. Here the sequenced sample was CD4+ T cells from blood, cultured in vitro, taken before SARS-CoV-2 vaccination. These receptors were collected from a human donor who had recovered from COVID-19. CDR3s include the opening cysteine and the closing phenylalanine or tryptophan. Fields, in order: clone size, V gene, J gene, D gene, CDR3 protein, CDR3 DNA. The D gene is left open where the match is weak. Not all rows give a size; the values are once, few, many and, for expanded clones, a class.

abundance: .; v_gene: TRBV14; j_gene: TRBJ2-5; d_gene: .; CDR3aa: CASSPLLAEETQYF; CDR3nt: TGTGCCAGCAGCCCCTTATTAGCGGAAGAGACCCAGTACTTC
abundance: .; v_gene: TRBV19; j_gene: TRBJ2-5; d_gene: .; CDR3aa: CASSRGSKMYF; CDR3nt: TGTGCCAGTAGTAGAGGTAGCAAGATGTACTTC
abundance: .; v_gene: TRBV20-1; j_gene: TRBJ1-1; d_gene: .; CDR3aa: CSARDRVRGDSSEAFF; CDR3nt: TGCAGTGCTAGAGATCGTGTTCGGGGGGATAGCTCTGAAGCTTTCTTT
abundance: .; v_gene: TRBV7-9; j_gene: TRBJ2-1; d_gene: .; CDR3aa: CASGGDKSYNEQFF; CDR3nt: TGTGCCAGCGGTGGGGATAAATCCTACAATGAGCAGTTCTTC
abundance: .; v_gene: TRBV2; j_gene: TRBJ1-2; d_gene: .; CDR3aa: CASSTDGANYGYTF; CDR3nt: TGTGCCAGCAGCACGGACGGAGCTAACTATGGCTACACCTTC
abundance: .; v_gene: TRBV6-1; j_gene: TRBJ1-6; d_gene: TRBD1; CDR3aa: CASSARRDRGSSYNSPLHF; CDR3nt: TGTGCCAGCAGTGCCCGGCGGGACAGGGGAAGCTCCTATAATTCACCCCTCCACTTT
abundance: .; v_gene: TRBV7-8; j_gene: TRBJ1-1; d_gene: TRBD1; CDR3aa: CASSPRDRDIEAFF; CDR3nt: TGTGCCAGCAGCCCGAGGGACAGGGATATTGAAGCTTTCTTT
abundance: few; v_gene: TRBV2; j_gene: TRBJ1-2; d_gene: .; CDR3aa: CASSQGGSYGYTF; CDR3nt: TGTGCCAGCTCACAGGGTGGGAGCTATGGCTACACCTTC
abundance: .; v_gene: TRBV5-6; j_gene: TRBJ1-5; d_gene: .; CDR3aa: CASSLLRDSNQPQHF; CDR3nt: TGTGCCAGCAGCTTGTTGCGAGATAGCAATCAGCCCCAGCATTTT
abundance: .; v_gene: TRBV4-1; j_gene: TRBJ1-2; d_gene: .; CDR3aa: CASSPAGVNYGYTF; CDR3nt: TGCGCCAGCAGCCCCGCAGGGGTGAACTATGGCTACACCTTC
abundance: .; v_gene: TRBV6-5; j_gene: TRBJ2-5; d_gene: .; CDR3aa: CASSYTSVPGETQYF; CDR3nt: TGTGCCAGCAGTTACACATCCGTCCCGGGAGAGACCCAGTACTTC
abundance: .; v_gene: TRBV4-3; j_gene: TRBJ1-6; d_gene: .; CDR3aa: CASSRGFGNSPLHF; CDR3nt: TGCGCCAGCAGCAGGGGATTTGGAAATTCACCCCTCCACTTT
abundance: .; v_gene: TRBV6-1; j_gene: TRBJ1-1; d_gene: .; CDR3aa: CASSVGRVNTEAFF; CDR3nt: TGTGCCAGCAGTGTTGGTCGCGTGAACACTGAAGCTTTCTTT
abundance: few; v_gene: TRBV20-1; j_gene: TRBJ2-1; d_gene: TRBD2; CDR3aa: CSARLIPTSGNEQFF; CDR3nt: TGCAGTGCTAGACTAATACCGACTAGCGGAAATGAGCAGTTCTTC
abundance: few; v_gene: TRBV5-4; j_gene: TRBJ1-1; d_gene: TRBD1; CDR3aa: CASSLAGQGRYTEAFF; CDR3nt: TGTGCCAGCAGCTTGGCGGGACAGGGGCGGTACACTGAAGCTTTCTTT
abundance: few; v_gene: TRBV7-8; j_gene: TRBJ1-2; d_gene: TRBD1; CDR3aa: CASSLSRTGEKSYGYTF; CDR3nt: TGTGCCAGCAGCTTAAGCCGGACAGGGGAGAAAAGCTATGGCTACACCTTC
abundance: .; v_gene: TRBV19; j_gene: TRBJ1-1; d_gene: .; CDR3aa: CASSMRTNTEAFF; CDR3nt: TGTGCCAGTAGTATGAGGACTAACACTGAAGCTTTCTTT
abundance: .; v_gene: TRBV10-3; j_gene: TRBJ1-6; d_gene: .; CDR3aa: CAISEEGSSPLHF; CDR3nt: TGTGCCATCAGTGAGGAAGGCTCTTCACCCCTCCACTTT
abundance: .; v_gene: TRBV7-9; j_gene: TRBJ2-1; d_gene: .; CDR3aa: CASRREDEQFF; CDR3nt: TGTGCCAGCAGGAGGGAGGATGAGCAGTTCTTC
abundance: .; v_gene: TRBV27; j_gene: TRBJ1-5; d_gene: .; CDR3aa: CASSDRGQPNQPQHF; CDR3nt: TGTGCCAGCAGCGATAGGGGACAACCTAATCAGCCCCAGCATTTT
abundance: .; v_gene: TRBV20-1; j_gene: TRBJ2-5; d_gene: .; CDR3aa: CSAQHQETQYF; CDR3nt: TGCAGTGCTCAGCACCAAGAGACCCAGTACTTC
abundance: .; v_gene: TRBV6-5; j_gene: TRBJ1-2; d_gene: TRBD1; CDR3aa: CASRYDRGRGYTF; CDR3nt: TGTGCCAGCAGATACGACAGGGGGCGCGGCTACACCTTC
abundance: .; v_gene: TRBV20-1; j_gene: TRBJ2-2; d_gene: .; CDR3aa: CSAQATRETGELFF; CDR3nt: TGCAGTGCTCAGGCCACTCGGGAGACCGGGGAGCTGTTTTTT
abundance: once; v_gene: TRBV2; j_gene: TRBJ1-2; d_gene: TRBD1; CDR3aa: CASTEDRGRGYTF; CDR3nt: TGTGCCAGCACCGAGGACAGGGGGCGAGGCTACACCTTC
abundance: .; v_gene: TRBV10-3; j_gene: TRBJ1-2; d_gene: TRBD1; CDR3aa: CAITRNQGDPNYGYTF; CDR3nt: TGTGCCATCACCAGAAATCAGGGGGACCCTAACTATGGCTACACCTTC
abundance: few; v_gene: TRBV19; j_gene: TRBJ1-6; d_gene: .; CDR3aa: CASNGGPYNSPLHF; CDR3nt: TGTGCCAGTAACGGGGGACCCTATAATTCACCCCTCCACTTT
abundance: few; v_gene: TRBV20-1; j_gene: TRBJ1-6; d_gene: .; CDR3aa: CSAKTENNSPLHF; CDR3nt: TGCAGTGCTAAGACAGAGAATAATTCACCCCTCCACTTT
abundance: .; v_gene: TRBV7-2; j_gene: TRBJ2-5; d_gene: .; CDR3aa: CASSSGTGETQYF; CDR3nt: TGTGCCAGCAGCTCCGGGACGGGAGAGACCCAGTACTTC
abundance: .; v_gene: TRBV27; j_gene: TRBJ2-2; d_gene: TRBD1; CDR3aa: CASSGDSYTGELFF; CDR3nt: TGTGCCAGCAGTGGGGACAGTTACACCGGGGAGCTGTTTTTT